The next 6 T cell receptor beta chains were all read from a single sample in a study of shared clonotypes between healthy human individuals. Profiled with immunoSEQ multiplex PCR; TCRdb holds only in-frame clones, not every one. Among about 470,000 clones listed, 75% to 85% were seen once. Sequencing used PBMCs. The receptors come from a woman aged 40-49 years in good health. Some clones in this sample may be carry-over from other donors' samples.

The rearrangement links TRBV7-8 to TRBJ2-1; 10 nucleotides align to TRBD2. After removal of 5 bases from V and 7 bases from J, the junction contained 14 bases not matched to a gene. CDR3 size: 17 residues. Germline V gene lookup returns CDR1 SGHVS and CDR2 FQNEAQ. The CDR3 reads CASSGRGASGSTNEQFF. CDR3 nucleotides: TGTGCCAGCAGCGGGCGGGGGGCTAGCGGGAGTACTAATGAGCAGTTCTTC.

This chain joins TRBV9 and TRBJ2-1, with 10 bases fitting TRBD2. V trimming: 4 bases; J trimming: 8 bases; junction bases outside the gene matches: 12. The CDR3 has 16 residues. Germline lookup yields CDR1 SGDLS and CDR2 YYNGEE. The DNA of the CDR3 is TGTGCCAGCAGCCCCCCTTCTAGCGGGAGTAGGGATGAGCAGTTCTTC. Its protein is CASSPPSSGSRDEQFF. Supplemented by reference TRBV9 and TRBJ2-1, the full variable domain reads DSGVTQTPKHLITATGQRVTLRCSPRSGDLSVYWYQQSLDQGLQFLIQYYNGEERAKGNILERFSAQQFPDLHSELNLSSLELGDSALYFCASSPPSSGSRDEQFFGPGTRLTVL.

This chain joins TRBV9 and TRBJ1-3; 12 positions agree with TRBD1. The CDR3 is 16 residues long. Germline CDR1 and CDR2: SGDLS and YYNGEE. V shed 3 bases, J shed 2 bases, and the junction held 3 bases outside the gene matches. The CDR3 coding sequence is TGTGCCAGCAGCGGGGGACAGGGGGCGACTGGAAACACCATATATTTT. Protein product: CASSGGQGATGNTIYF.

CDR3 DNA: TGCGCCAGCAGCTTCAACAGTAATGAAAAACTGTTTTTT. Translated, it gives CASSFNSNEKLFF. The chain combines TRBV5-1 with TRBJ1-4; D not certain. This CDR3 is built from 13 residues. Deletions cut 2 bases from V and 4 bases from J, with 6 bases between. Germline V lookup: CDR1 SGHRS, CDR2 YFSETQ.

The chain employs TRBV4-1 and TRBJ1-5, with 10 bases matching TRBD1. CDR1 is MGHRA, CDR2 YSYEKL, per germline. The V segment lost 0 bases and the J segment 5 bases; nucleotides outside the gene matches: 1. The CDR3 spans 15 residues. The DNA for the CDR3 is TGCGCCAGCAGCCAAGACGGACAGGGGGATCAGCCCCAGCATTTT. This codes for CASSQDGQGDQPQHF.

This chain joins TRBV11-2 and TRBJ2-1; D might be TRBD2 (6 bases). V gave up 0 bases and J gave up 4 bases, with 25 bases separating them. The CDR3 covers 20 residues. Germline CDR1 SGHAT, CDR2 FQNNGV. CDR3 protein: CASSLDLLYNQGGLYNEQFF. The DNA for the CDR3 is TGTGCCAGCAGCTTAGATCTCCTCTACAACCAGGGAGGCCTTTACAATGAGCAGTTCTTC.